This T cell receptor (beta chain) was captured in a study of tumor and adjacent non-tumor tissue in lung cancer. Looking at the study overall: Histology: eleven to twelve adenocarcinoma, a couple of squamous cell carcinoma, 1 small cell lung cancer. The patients, 10 men and about 5 women, were about 31 to 76 with stage I to III disease. Study-level results: Compared with tumor, normal lung showed significantly lower TCR diversity.

The CDR3 contains 14 residues. No cell sorting was done before RNA was extracted from the tissue. The normal lung tissue was taken more than 3 cm from the tumor edge. The library came from three nested PCR rounds adapted from ARM-PCR protocols. TCRdb re-called the multiplex PCR reads through MiXCR, storing one row per CDR3 protein. This sample has more than 85,000 distinct CDR3 sequences, with approximately 65% found just once. Note on this clonotype: Its antigen is still unknown.

The sequencing sample was made of distant non-tumor lung tissue. The V gene is TRBV12-3 or TRBV12-4, the J gene TRBJ2-7, with a tentative D call TRBD1 (8 bases). The clonotype was recovered from a man aged 30 to 39 with non-small cell lung cancer. CDR3 nucleotides: TGTGTCAACGGCCTGACAGGGGAGGGGAACGAGCAGTACTTC. It yields the protein CVNGLTGEGNEQYF.